The clone carrying this T cell receptor beta chain was detected once. The data stem from a study of shared clonotypes between healthy human individuals. Whole-study context: Samples came from a couple of female and three male donors aged 18 to 49.

Naive CD8 cells lacked CD45RO and underwent positive selection for CCR7, leaving out terminally differentiated effector memory CD45RA+ cells. Each cell subset's genomic DNA was divided evenly among several immunoSEQ plates. Measured with immunoSEQ multiplex PCR; TCRdb has only the in-frame clones, and not every one. The sample contains around 2,100,000 clones, roughly 94% of which appear only once. Sequenced material: naive CD8+ T cells sorted from blood. This TCR came from a man aged 18-30 years in good health.

CDR3 DNA sequence: TGTGCCAGCAGCTTAGGGGGGTCACAGGGCCCAGATACGCAGTATTTT. Its translation: CASSLGGSQGPDTQYF. The chain is built from TRBV13 and TRBJ2-3; a possible D gene is TRBD1 (6 bases). CDR1 and CDR2 (germline): PRHDT, FYEKMQ (reference sequence). Deletions cut 0 bases from V and 4 bases from J, with 14 bases between. This CDR3 is 16 amino acids long.